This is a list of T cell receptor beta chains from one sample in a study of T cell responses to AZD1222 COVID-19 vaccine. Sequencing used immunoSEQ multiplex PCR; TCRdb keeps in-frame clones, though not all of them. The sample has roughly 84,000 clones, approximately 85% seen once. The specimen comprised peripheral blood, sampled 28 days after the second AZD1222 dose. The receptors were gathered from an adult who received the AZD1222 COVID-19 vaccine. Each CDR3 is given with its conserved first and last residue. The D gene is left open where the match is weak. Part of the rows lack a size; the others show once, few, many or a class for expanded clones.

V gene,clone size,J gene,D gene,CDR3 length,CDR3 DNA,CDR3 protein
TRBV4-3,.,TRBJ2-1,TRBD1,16,TGCGCCAGCAGCCGGGCGGACAGGGCAACAGAGAGTGAGCAGTTCTTC,CASSRADRATESEQFF
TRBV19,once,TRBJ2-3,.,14,TGTGCCAGTAGTATCCAGGGACCGGGAGATACGCAGTATTTT,CASSIQGPGDTQYF
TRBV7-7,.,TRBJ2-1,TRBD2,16,TGTGCTAGCAGCCTCGGGGCTGCGGGAGGCCCCAATGAGCAGTTCTTC,CASSLGAAGGPNEQFF
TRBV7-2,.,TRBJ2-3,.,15,TGTGCCAGCAGCTTAGATTCGGGGACCACAGATACGCAGTATTTT,CASSLDSGTTDTQYF
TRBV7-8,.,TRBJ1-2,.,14,TGTGCCAGCAGCTTAGTAGGGGTTGGAGGCGGCTACACCTTC,CASSLVGVGGGYTF
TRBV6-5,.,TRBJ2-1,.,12,TGTGCCAGCAGTTACCCAGTCAATGAGCAGTTCTTC,CASSYPVNEQFF
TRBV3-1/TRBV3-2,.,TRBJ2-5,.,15,TGTGCCAGCAGCCAAGGGCAGGGAGTACAAGAGACCCAGTACTTC,CASSQGQGVQETQYF
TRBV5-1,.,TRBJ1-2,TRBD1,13,TGCGCCAGCCGAGCGACAGGGATCTATGGCTACACCTTC,CASRATGIYGYTF
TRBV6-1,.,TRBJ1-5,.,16,TGTGCCAGCAGTGAAGACGCAGGGACGAAAAATCAGCCCCAGCATTTT,CASSEDAGTKNQPQHF
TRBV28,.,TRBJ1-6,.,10,TGTGCCGGTGGTAATTCACCCCTCCACTTT,CAGGNSPLHF
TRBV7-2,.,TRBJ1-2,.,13,TGTGCCAGCAGCTTATGGTCGAACTATGGCTACACCTTT,CASSLWSNYGYTF
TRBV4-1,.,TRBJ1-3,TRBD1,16,TGCGCCAGCAGCCAAGTACCAGGGGGGGTCGGAAACACCATATATTTT,CASSQVPGGVGNTIYF
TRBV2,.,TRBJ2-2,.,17,TGTGCCAGCGGGGGACTGGATGGACGGCCGAACACCGGGGAGCTGTTTTTT,CASGGLDGRPNTGELFF
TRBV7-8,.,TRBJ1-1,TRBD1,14,TGTGCCAGCAGCGCAGGGGGAGCCCTGATTGAAGCTTTCTTT,CASSAGGALIEAFF
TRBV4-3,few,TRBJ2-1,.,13,TGCGCCAGCAGCCAAGAGTTAAACAATGAGCAGTTCTTC,CASSQELNNEQFF
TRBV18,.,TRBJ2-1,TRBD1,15,TGTGCCAGCTCACCACTGAGGACAGGTAACAATGAGCAGTTCTTC,CASSPLRTGNNEQFF